Shown below are 30 T cell receptor beta chains from a single sample sequenced in a study of blood T cell repertoires in COVID-19. TCRdb's copy holds only in-frame clones and misses some; the assay was immunoSEQ multiplex PCR. The repertoire holds roughly 190,000 clones, with nearly 90% as singletons. The specimen was peripheral blood. Every receptor here comes from a man between 60 and 75 years old with active or convalescent COVID-19.

V is TRBV5-1 and J is TRBJ1-6; TRBD1 is a possible D gene (5 bases). V was clipped by 4 bases and J by 14 bases, with 19 bases between them. CDR1 is SGHRS and CDR2 is YFSETQ in the germline V gene. The CDR3 consists of 14 residues. CDR3 sequence: CASSGGTASKSLHF. In nucleotides, the CDR3 is TGCGCCAGCAGCGGGGGGACGGCCTCTAAATCCCTCCACTTT.

The V and J genes are TRBV5-4 and TRBJ2-7; TRBD1 agrees at 11 bases. The length of the CDR3 is 17 residues. The germline V gene has CDR1 SGHNT and CDR2 YYREEE (reference sequence). The V gene end was trimmed by 5 bases and the J gene end by 2 bases; junction bases not matched to a gene: 12. CDR3 sequence: CASSLRPPGQGAYEQYF. CDR3 DNA sequence: TGTGCCAGCAGTCTACGGCCCCCGGGACAGGGGGCCTACGAGCAGTACTTC. The variable domain in full, with the rest retrieved from reference TRBV5-4 and TRBJ2-7, is ETGVTQSPTHLIKTRGQQVTLRCSSQSGHNTVSWYQQALGQGPQFIFQYYREEENGRGNFPPRFSGLQFPNYSSELNVNALELDDSALYLCASSLRPPGQGAYEQYFGPGTRLTVT.

The J gene is TRBJ1-1, the V gene TRBV7-2; tentative D call: TRBD1 (5 bases). V lost 4 bases and J lost 1, with 7 bases in between. CDR1 SGHTA and CDR2 FQGNSA come from the germline V gene. The CDR3 is 13 amino acids. The CDR3 DNA reads as TGTGCCAGCAGCTATGACAGGAACACTGAAGCTTTCTTT. Translating it yields CASSYDRNTEAFF.

This clone was found once. The chain employs TRBV7-9 and TRBJ1-1; 7 bases line up with TRBD1. V shed 5 bases, J shed 4 bases, and the junction held 10 bases outside the gene matches. CDR3 length: 15 amino acids. Germline loops: CDR1 SEHNR, CDR2 FQNEAQ (reference sequence). CDR3 residues: CASSPGAGGTTEAFF. The CDR3 DNA reads TGTGCCAGCAGCCCAGGGGCAGGGGGGACCACTGAAGCTTTCTTT.

The V gene is TRBV4-1, the J gene TRBJ1-4; a possible D gene is TRBD1 (5 bases). CDR1 and CDR2 from the germline V gene are MGHRA and YSYEKL. The CDR3 runs 18 residues. The V and J ends lost 4 bases and 0 bases respectively, with 18 bases between them. CDR3 in amino acids: CASSRFGGEIATNEKLFF. For the CDR3, the DNA is TGCGCCAGCAGCCGCTTCGGGGGGGAGATTGCAACTAATGAAAAACTGTTTTTT.

The genes are TRBV29-1 and TRBJ1-2, with 8 bases matching TRBD1. The V gene's germline CDR1 is SQVTM and CDR2 ANQGSEA. Trimming took 4 bases from V and 3 from J; bases not matched to a gene: 7. The CDR3 covers 14 residues. For the CDR3, the DNA is TGCAGCGTTGGAGGGACAGGAACGTACTATGGCTACACCTTC. It codes for CSVGGTGTYYGYTF.

As DNA, the CDR3 is TGTGCCAGCAGCTCAATGTCAGGGCCCGGGGAGCTGTTTTTT. Protein: CASSSMSGPGELFF. V gene TRBV3-1 (or the pseudogene TRBV3-2) combines with J gene TRBJ2-2; perhaps TRBD1 as D (5 bases). The CDR3 extends over 14 amino acids. The V and J ends lost 5 bases and 6 bases respectively, with 13 bases between them. Germline V gives CDR1 LGHDT, CDR2 YNNKEL (reference sequence).

The rearrangement joins TRBV7-9 to TRBJ2-7, with TRBD1 identical over 10 bases. Germline lookup yields CDR1 SEHNR and CDR2 FQNEAQ (reference sequence). The CDR3 is 14 amino acids. Trimming removed 6 bases from V and 6 bases from J; junction bases left unmatched: 8. In DNA, the CDR3 is TGTGCCAGCAGTAAGGGAGGGACAGGGGCCGAGCAGTACTTC. The encoded protein is CASSKGGTGAEQYF.

The CDR3 DNA sequence: TGTGCCAGCAGCGCGACAGGGGGCCACACTGAAGCTTTCTTT. Its translation is CASSATGGHTEAFF. This chain links TRBV7-9 with TRBJ1-1, with 10 bases identical to TRBD1. CDR1 is SEHNR and CDR2 is FQNEAQ in the germline V gene (reference sequence). The CDR3 is 14 amino acids. J lost 3 bases, V lost 5 bases, and 3 bases had no gene match. The complete variable domain, with remaining parts taken from reference TRBV7-9 and TRBJ1-1, reads DTGVSQNPRHKITKRGQNVTFRCDPISEHNRLYWYRQTLGQGPEFLTYFQNEAQLEKSRLLSDRFSAERPKGSFSTLEIQRTEQGDSAMYLCASSATGGHTEAFFGQGTRLTVV.

V gene TRBV3-1 (or the pseudogene TRBV3-2) combines with J gene TRBJ1-1; 9 nucleotides line up with TRBD1. The CDR3 consists of 16 residues. Germline CDR1 LGHDT, CDR2 YNNKEL (reference sequence). With V trimmed by 4 bases and J by 0 bases, 6 bases remained unmatched. CDR3: CASSRDGDRVNTEAFF. The CDR3 nucleotides are TGTGCCAGCAGCCGGGACGGGGACAGGGTGAACACTGAAGCTTTCTTT.

V usage is TRBV5-1 and J usage is TRBJ1-2; D is possibly TRBD1 (6 bases). The CDR3 contains 15 residues. V gave up 4 bases and J gave up 10 bases, with 23 bases separating them. Germline V lookup: CDR1 SGHRS, CDR2 YFSETQ. As DNA, the CDR3 is TGCGCCAGCAGCCTCGCCGGGAGGGGGTTGTCTGCCTACACCTTC. It yields the protein CASSLAGRGLSAYTF.

The chain's CDR3 is CASSGGRGSGNTIYF. DNA for the CDR3: TGTGCCAGCAGTGGAGGTAGAGGGTCTGGAAACACCATATATTTT. The chain joins TRBV2 to TRBJ1-3; no clear D. The CDR3 loop spans 15 amino acids. The germline gives CDR1 SNHLY, CDR2 FYNNEI. Trimming pared 4 bases from V and 1 base from J, leaving 11 bases between.

This clone appeared once. The V gene is TRBV5-8, the J gene TRBJ1-4; D unclear. The V gene lost 2 bases and the J gene lost 0 bases, with 8 bases spanning the gap. CDR3 size: 15 residues. Per germline, CDR1 SGHTS and CDR2 YDEGEE. The CDR3 region is CASSLREATNEKLFF. The CDR3, as DNA: TGTGCCAGCAGCTTACGGGAAGCAACTAATGAAAAACTGTTTTTT.

V is TRBV7-9 and J is TRBJ1-6; D unresolved. The V end was cut by 2 bases, the J end by 7 bases, with 9 bases between. The CDR3 has 14 residues. The germline CDR1 and CDR2 sequences are SEHNR and FQNEAQ (reference sequence). The CDR3 loop reads CASSLREGNSPLHF. CDR3 bases: TGTGCCAGCAGCTTAAGAGAGGGCAATTCACCCCTCCACTTT.

This clone was seen a single time. The chain joins TRBV10-2 to TRBJ1-3, with 9 positions matching TRBD1. Germline CDR1 WSHSY, CDR2 SAAADI. Unmatched junction bases numbered 6, after V lost 6 bases and J lost 3 bases. The CDR3 has 15 amino acids. Here the CDR3 DNA reads TGCGCCAGCAGGGAAACAGGGGGCGATGGAAACACCATATATTTT. Translated, it gives CASRETGGDGNTIYF.

The chain combines TRBV5-1 with TRBJ2-5; D may be TRBD2 (6 bases). The CDR3 length is 15 residues. The germline V gene has CDR1 SGHRS and CDR2 YFSETQ. V gave up 0 bases and J gave up 4 bases, with 13 bases separating them. DNA of the CDR3: TGCGCCAGCAGCTTGGCCGGCACCGGGGGAGAGACCCAGTACTTC. Protein: CASSLAGTGGETQYF.

The V and J genes are TRBV9 and TRBJ2-3; D gene ambiguous. The germline V and J ends were trimmed by 0 bases and 4 bases, with 3 bases remaining between them. This CDR3 has 12 amino acids. The germline gives CDR1 SGDLS, CDR2 YYNGEE. CDR3 region: CASSVGADTQYF. CDR3 sequence (DNA): TGTGCCAGCAGCGTAGGCGCAGATACGCAGTATTTT. The full variable domain, with the rest looked up from reference TRBV9 and TRBJ2-3, is DSGVTQTPKHLITATGQRVTLRCSPRSGDLSVYWYQQSLDQGLQFLIQYYNGEERAKGNILERFSAQQFPDLHSELNLSSLELGDSALYFCASSVGADTQYFGPGTRLTVL.

The genes are TRBV6-5 and TRBJ1-2, with a tentative D call TRBD1 (5 bases). The CDR3 is made up of 15 amino acids. V was cut by 0 bases and J by 4 bases, with 12 bases left in between. Germline CDR1 reads MNHEY; CDR2 reads SVGAGI. The CDR3 bases are TGTGCCAGCAGTTACTCCGGCGGGACGGGCTATGGCTACACCTTC. It translates to CASSYSGGTGYGYTF.

The gene calls are TRBV3-1 (or the pseudogene TRBV3-2) and TRBJ2-7; 7 positions agree with TRBD2. The trim removed 3 bases at V and 0 bases at J, leaving 5 bases unmatched. Germline V gene sequence: CDR1 LGHDT, CDR2 YNNKEL (reference sequence). The CDR3 loop spans 15 amino acids. CDR3 sequence (DNA): TGTGCCAGCAGCCAGGGAGGGTTGAGCTCCTACGAGCAGTACTTC. Translation: CASSQGGLSSYEQYF.

The V gene is TRBV9, the J gene TRBJ2-7, with 12 bases that match TRBD1. This CDR3 region has 17 residues. Germline assignment: CDR1 SGDLS and CDR2 YYNGEE. V lost 4 bases to trimming and J lost 12 bases; unmatched junction nucleotides: 20. Written as DNA, the CDR3 is TGTGCCAGCAGCATTACCCCCGTCGGGACAGGGGGCGGCGGAACGTACTTC. It codes for CASSITPVGTGGGGTYF.

The V and J genes are TRBV9 and TRBJ2-3, with D possibly being TRBD2 (7 bases). There are 15 residues in the CDR3. The germline gives CDR1 SGDLS, CDR2 YYNGEE. Trimming took off 3 bases at V and 5 bases at J, with 16 bases between the two ends. The CDR3 reads CASSEMGGHGDTQYF. DNA for the CDR3: TGTGCCAGCAGCGAGATGGGGGGGCATGGAGATACGCAGTATTTT. Complete variable domain (other parts from reference TRBV9 and TRBJ2-3): DSGVTQTPKHLITATGQRVTLRCSPRSGDLSVYWYQQSLDQGLQFLIQYYNGEERAKGNILERFSAQQFPDLHSELNLSSLELGDSALYFCASSEMGGHGDTQYFGPGTRLTVL.

The J gene is TRBJ2-6, the V gene TRBV11-2; perhaps TRBD2 as D (5 bases). The CDR3 spans 17 residues. The germline gives CDR1 SGHAT, CDR2 FQNNGV. V was pared by 3 bases and J by 3 bases, with 15 bases between. The CDR3 reads CASSFRTPEFGANVLTF. The DNA of the CDR3 is TGTGCCAGCAGCTTTAGGACTCCTGAGTTTGGGGCCAACGTCCTGACTTTC.

The rearrangement joins TRBV30 to TRBJ2-7; D might be TRBD1 (5 bases). Deletions cut 1 base from V and 0 bases from J, with 13 bases between. This CDR3 region has 15 residues. Germline CDR1 is GTSNPN and CDR2 is SVGIG (reference sequence). The CDR3 nucleotides are TGTGCCTGGAGTGCAGGGCACTTCCCCTCCTACGAGCAGTACTTC. As protein: CAWSAGHFPSYEQYF.

The chain joins TRBV29-1 to TRBJ2-1, with D maybe TRBD2 (6 bases). The CDR3 is 14 amino acids. Germline CDR1 SQVTM, CDR2 ANQGSEA. V gave up 4 bases and J gave up 3 bases, with 13 bases separating them. The CDR3 region is CSVVAWGDYNEQFF. In nucleotides, the CDR3 is TGCAGCGTTGTCGCCTGGGGGGACTACAATGAGCAGTTCTTC.

The chain uses TRBV10-3 and TRBJ1-2; D is unclear. Germline V gives CDR1 ENHRY, CDR2 SYGVKD. Trimming cost V 6 bases and J 6 bases, with 17 bases left between them. The CDR3 spans 14 residues. The CDR3 DNA reads as TGTGCCATCAGCGGGAACACTCTAACTAATGGCTACACCTTC. Its protein product is CAISGNTLTNGYTF.

Comments on this clone: Other DNA sequences in this specimen translate into the identical CDR3. V gene TRBV7-9 combines with J gene TRBJ2-3, with 9 bases matching TRBD2. The CDR3 runs 14 residues. The germline CDR1 and CDR2 sequences are SEHNR and FQNEAQ (reference sequence). Unmatched junction bases numbered 0, after V lost 1 base and J lost 4 bases. The CDR3, as DNA: TGTGCCAGCAGCTTAGGCGGGGGGGCAGATACGCAGTATTTT. It encodes CASSLGGGADTQYF. The whole variable domain, remainder taken from reference TRBV7-9 and TRBJ2-3, is DTGVSQNPRHKITKRGQNVTFRCDPISEHNRLYWYRQTLGQGPEFLTYFQNEAQLEKSRLLSDRFSAERPKGSFSTLEIQRTEQGDSAMYLCASSLGGGADTQYFGPGTRLTVL.

This rearrangement joins TRBV12-5 to TRBJ1-4; tentatively, D is TRBD1 (6 bases). V lost 5 bases and J lost 1, with 17 bases in between. Germline values: CDR1 LGHNT, CDR2 FRNRAP. This CDR3 is 17 amino acids long. The CDR3 here is CASGPSRGTGTNEKLFF. The CDR3 coding sequence is TGTGCTAGTGGTCCCTCCAGGGGTACAGGAACTAATGAAAAACTGTTTTTT.

The chain employs TRBV6-5 and TRBJ2-5; weak D call: TRBD1 (5 bases). This CDR3 has 14 amino acids. Trimming shortened V by 8 bases and J by 5 bases, and 18 bases separated the two germline ends. Germline values: CDR1 MNHEY, CDR2 SVGAGI. The CDR3 sequence: CASRRLGQGETQYF. CDR3 in DNA: TGTGCCAGCCGGAGATTGGGGCAAGGGGAGACCCAGTACTTC.

The chain combines TRBV25-1 with TRBJ2-1; possibly TRBD1 for D (6 bases). V was trimmed by 4 bases and J by 10 bases, leaving 14 bases between them. The CDR3 has 13 residues. Germline V gene lookup returns CDR1 MGHDK and CDR2 SYGVNS. The CDR3 bases are TGTGCCAGCAGTGTAACCCAGGGGACAGAGCAGTTCTTC. This sequence encodes CASSVTQGTEQFF.

This rearrangement joins TRBV9 to TRBJ1-1, with D uncertain. V was clipped by 4 bases and J by 0 bases, with 10 bases between them. CDR3 length: 14 amino acids. Germline lookup yields CDR1 SGDLS and CDR2 YYNGEE. The DNA of the CDR3 is TGTGCCAGCAGCCAAGACATCATGAACACTGAAGCTTTCTTT. Translated, it gives CASSQDIMNTEAFF.